This T cell receptor beta chain is drawn from a study of T cell responses to AZD1222 COVID-19 vaccine. Study-wide context: Pooled in the analysis were second doses at about 4 or about 12 weeks.

For this clone: Its antigen is undetermined.

Per the germline V gene, CDR1 is SGDLS and CDR2 is YYNGEE. V was clipped by 4 bases and J by 0 bases, with 10 bases between them. The CDR3 totals 15 residues. Produced via immunoSEQ multiplex PCR; TCRdb's table is partial and in-frame only. This table has just under 85,000 clones, roughly nine tenths appearing once. Study findings and constraints: All repertoire sampling was performed exclusively after the peak T cell response. The span of vaccine-associated CD4 TCRs extended across spike, with dominance at 160-218 and 743-854.

Sample: peripheral blood, taken on day 0 of AZD1222 vaccination. The sequence was obtained from an adult in good health. The chain is built from TRBV9 and TRBJ1-4; no definite D call. The chain's CDR3 is CASSQRAATNEKLFF. The CDR3 region has the DNA TGTGCCAGCAGCCAGAGGGCCGCAACTAATGAAAAACTGTTTTTT.